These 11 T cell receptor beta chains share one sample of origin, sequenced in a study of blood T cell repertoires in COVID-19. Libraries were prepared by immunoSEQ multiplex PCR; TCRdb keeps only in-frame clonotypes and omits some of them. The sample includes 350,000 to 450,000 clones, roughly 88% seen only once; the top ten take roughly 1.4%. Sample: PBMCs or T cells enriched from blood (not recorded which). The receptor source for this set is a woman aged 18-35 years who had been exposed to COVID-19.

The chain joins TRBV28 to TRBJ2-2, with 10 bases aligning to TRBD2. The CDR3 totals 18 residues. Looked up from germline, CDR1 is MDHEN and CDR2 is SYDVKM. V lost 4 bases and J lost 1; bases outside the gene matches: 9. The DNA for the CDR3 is TGTGCCAGCAGTTCAACCACATTAGCGGGAGGGAACACCGGGGAGCTGTTTTTT. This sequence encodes CASSSTTLAGGNTGELFF.

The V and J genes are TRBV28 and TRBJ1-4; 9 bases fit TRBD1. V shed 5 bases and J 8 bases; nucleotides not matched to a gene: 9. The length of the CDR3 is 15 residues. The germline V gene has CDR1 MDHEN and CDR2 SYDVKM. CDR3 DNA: TGTGCCAGCAGTGTGGTCGGGACAGGGCACGAAAAACTGTTTTTT. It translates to CASSVVGTGHEKLFF.

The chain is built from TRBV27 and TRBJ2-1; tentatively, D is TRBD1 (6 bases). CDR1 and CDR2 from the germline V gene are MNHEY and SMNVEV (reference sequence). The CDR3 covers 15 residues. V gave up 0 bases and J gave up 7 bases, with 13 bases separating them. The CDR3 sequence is CASSLSRLGGNEQFF. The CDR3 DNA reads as TGTGCCAGCAGTTTATCGAGGCTAGGGGGTAATGAGCAGTTCTTC.

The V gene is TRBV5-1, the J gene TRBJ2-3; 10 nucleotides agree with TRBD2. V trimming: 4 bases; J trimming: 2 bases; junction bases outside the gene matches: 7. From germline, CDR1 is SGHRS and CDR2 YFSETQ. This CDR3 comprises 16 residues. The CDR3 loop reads CASSGTSASFTDTQYF. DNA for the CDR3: TGCGCCAGCAGCGGGACTAGCGCCTCATTCACAGATACGCAGTATTTT.

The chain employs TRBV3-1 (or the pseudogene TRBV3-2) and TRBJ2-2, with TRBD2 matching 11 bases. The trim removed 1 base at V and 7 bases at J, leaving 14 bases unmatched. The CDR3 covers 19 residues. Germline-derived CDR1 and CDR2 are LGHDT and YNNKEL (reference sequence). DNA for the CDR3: TGTGCCAGCAGCCAAGGGAGGATGACTAGCGGGGTAGTAGGCGGGGAGCTGTTTTTT. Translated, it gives CASSQGRMTSGVVGGELFF.

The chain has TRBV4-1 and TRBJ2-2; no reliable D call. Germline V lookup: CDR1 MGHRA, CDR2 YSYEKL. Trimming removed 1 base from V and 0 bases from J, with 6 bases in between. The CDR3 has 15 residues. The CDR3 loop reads CASSQANTNTGELFF. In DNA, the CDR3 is TGCGCCAGCAGCCAAGCTAATACGAACACCGGGGAGCTGTTTTTT.

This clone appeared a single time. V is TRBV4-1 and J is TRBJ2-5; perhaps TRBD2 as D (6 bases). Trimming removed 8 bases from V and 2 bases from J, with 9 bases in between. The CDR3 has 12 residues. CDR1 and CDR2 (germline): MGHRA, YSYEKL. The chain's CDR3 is CASGSGQETQYF. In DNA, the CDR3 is TGCGCCAGCGGGAGCGGGCAAGAGACCCAGTACTTC.

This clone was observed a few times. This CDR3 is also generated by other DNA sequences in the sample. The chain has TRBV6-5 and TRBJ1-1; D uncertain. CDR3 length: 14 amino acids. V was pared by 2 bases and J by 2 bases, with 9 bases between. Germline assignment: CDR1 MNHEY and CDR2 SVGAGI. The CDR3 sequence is CASSYTGFNTEAFF. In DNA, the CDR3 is TGTGCCAGCAGTTACACGGGTTTTAACACTGAAGCTTTCTTT.

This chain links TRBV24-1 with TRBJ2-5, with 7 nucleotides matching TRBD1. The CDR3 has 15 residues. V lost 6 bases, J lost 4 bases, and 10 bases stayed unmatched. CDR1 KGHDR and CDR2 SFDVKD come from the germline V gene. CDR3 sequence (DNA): TGTGCCACCAGTCTGCCGGGACAGAGAGGAGAGACCCAGTACTTC. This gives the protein CATSLPGQRGETQYF.

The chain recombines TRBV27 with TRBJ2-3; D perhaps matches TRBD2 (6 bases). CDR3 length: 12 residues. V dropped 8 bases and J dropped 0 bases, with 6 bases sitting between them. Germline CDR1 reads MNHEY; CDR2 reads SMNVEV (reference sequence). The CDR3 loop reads CASRGSTDTQYF. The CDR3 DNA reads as TGTGCCAGCCGGGGGAGCACAGATACGCAGTATTTT.

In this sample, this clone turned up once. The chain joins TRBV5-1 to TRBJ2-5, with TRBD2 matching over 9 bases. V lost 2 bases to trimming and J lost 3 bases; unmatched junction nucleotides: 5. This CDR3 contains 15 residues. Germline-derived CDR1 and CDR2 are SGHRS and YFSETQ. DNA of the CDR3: TGCGCCAGCAGCTTTCCGTCTAGCGGGGAAGAGACCCAGTACTTC. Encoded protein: CASSFPSSGEETQYF.